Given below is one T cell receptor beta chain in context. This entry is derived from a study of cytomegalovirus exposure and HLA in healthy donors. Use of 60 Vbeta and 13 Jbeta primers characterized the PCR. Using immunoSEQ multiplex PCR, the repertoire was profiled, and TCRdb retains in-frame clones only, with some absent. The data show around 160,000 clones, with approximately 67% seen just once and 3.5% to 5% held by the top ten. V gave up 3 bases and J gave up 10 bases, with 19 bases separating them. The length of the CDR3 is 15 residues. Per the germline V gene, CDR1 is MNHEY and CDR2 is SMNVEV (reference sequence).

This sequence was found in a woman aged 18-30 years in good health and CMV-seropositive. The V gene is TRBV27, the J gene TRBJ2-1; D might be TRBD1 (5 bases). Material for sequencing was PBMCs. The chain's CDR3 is CASSFRQGIPSEQFF. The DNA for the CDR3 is TGTGCCAGCAGTTTCAGGCAGGGAATCCCATCAGAGCAGTTCTTC.